The source of this T cell receptor (beta chain) is a study of breast tumors, draining lymph nodes, adjacent tissues. Study-level results: Tumor T cell lymph node origin was a supported hypothesis, not proven. Compared with lymph nodes, tumors were less diverse; compared with nontumor tissue, more.

On this clonotype: The antigen is unknown. One end of the junction is discordant with germline, which a read error may explain.

TCRdb passed the multiplex PCR reads through MiXCR, listing each CDR3 protein once. The data contain about 20,000 distinct CDR3 sequences, around 46% of them singletons. The CDR3 is 13 amino acids. CDR1 is LNHDA, CDR2 SQIVND, per germline (reference sequence). Sequenced: breast tumor tissue. The source is a female donor with breast cancer. Some clones in this sample may be carry-over from other donors' samples. V and J are TRBV19 and TRBJ1-1, with a weak D call TRBD1 (6 bases). Written as DNA, the CDR3 is TGCGCCAGCTCACAGGGCATGAACACTGAAGCTTCCTTT. Amino acid sequence: CASSQGMNTEASF.